A single sample gave rise to the 22 T cell receptor beta chains below, sequenced in a study of shared clonotypes between healthy human individuals. Method: immunoSEQ multiplex PCR; TCRdb's copy keeps in-frame clones and lacks some. The sample includes roughly 530,000 clones, almost 97% of them seen just once. What was sequenced was naive CD4+ T cells sorted from blood. Described subset: CD45RA+ positively selected. Receptors originate from a young woman in good health.

This clone was counted a single time. This chain connects TRBV28 to TRBJ1-5; 7 nucleotides align to TRBD1. In germline, CDR1 is MDHEN, CDR2 SYDVKM. CDR3 length: 15 amino acids. V lost 5 bases to trimming and J lost 6 bases; unmatched junction nucleotides: 10. In DNA form, the CDR3 reads TGTGCCAGCAGTCCCAGACAGGGAAACAGTCAGCCCCAGCATTTT. The encoded protein is CASSPRQGNSQPQHF.

The chain carries TRBV6-4 and TRBJ1-1, with D unresolved. V was cut by 4 bases and J by 2 bases, with 23 bases left in between. Germline V CDR1 and CDR2: MRHNA, SNTAGT. The length of the CDR3 is 18 residues. Here the CDR3 DNA reads TGTGCCAGCAGTGGCAATGTTCTTCCGACAAATGCCAACACTGAAGCTTTCTTT. This encodes CASSGNVLPTNANTEAFF.

This clone was recorded only once. The rearrangement links TRBV5-4 to TRBJ2-3; no clear D. The germline V gene encodes CDR1 SGHNT and CDR2 YYREEE (reference sequence). With 6 bases removed from V and 5 bases from J, the gap between germline ends came to 7 bases. The CDR3 is 11 residues long. This chain's CDR3 is CASTFGDTQYF. As DNA, the CDR3 is TGTGCCAGCACATTTGGAGATACGCAGTATTTT.

V and J are TRBV15 and TRBJ2-7, with D hard to call. The germline CDR1 and CDR2 sequences are LNHNV and YYDKDF (reference sequence). The V gene lost 3 bases and the J gene lost 5 bases, with 8 bases spanning the gap. This CDR3 region has 12 residues. The CDR3 reads CATSSVRHEQYF. The CDR3 bases are TGTGCCACCAGCAGTGTCAGGCACGAGCAGTACTTC.

The chain is built from TRBV6-5 and TRBJ1-4; 10 nucleotides align to TRBD1. There are 14 residues in the CDR3. Losses at the gene ends were 6 bases for V and 8 bases for J; bases not matched to a gene: 6. Looked up from germline, CDR1 is MNHEY and CDR2 is SVGAGI. The CDR3 DNA sequence: TGTGCCAGCAGGACAGGGGGCGAAGGGGAAAAACTGTTTTTT. Translating gives CASRTGGEGEKLFF.

V and J are TRBV5-1 and TRBJ1-5, with D uncertain. From germline, CDR1 is SGHRS and CDR2 YFSETQ. The CDR3 consists of 14 residues. The V gene lost 0 bases and the J gene lost 0 bases, with 4 bases spanning the gap. In DNA form, the CDR3 reads TGCGCCAGCAGCTTGGGGTATAGCAATCAGCCCCAGCATTTT. This sequence encodes CASSLGYSNQPQHF.

The CDR3 spells CASSSPGTDAMNTEAFF. CDR3 nucleotides: TGCGCCAGCAGCTCACCCGGGACAGACGCCATGAACACTGAAGCTTTCTTT. The chain joins TRBV5-1 to TRBJ1-1, with TRBD1 matching 7 bases. The junction had 11 bases not matched to a gene; V was cut back by 3 bases and J by 0 bases. The CDR3 has 17 amino acids. The V gene's germline CDR1 is SGHRS and CDR2 YFSETQ.

This clone was detected only a few times. As DNA, the CDR3 is TGTGCCAGCTCACACCTCCGGGACGCTTCCTACGAGCAGTACTTC. Protein product: CASSHLRDASYEQYF. The J gene is TRBJ2-7, the V gene TRBV18; D may be TRBD1 or TRBD2 (5 bases each). The CDR3 runs 15 residues. V lost 4 bases to trimming and J lost 1 base, with 14 bases between them. From germline, CDR1 is KGHSH and CDR2 LQKENI.

The CDR3 DNA follows: TGCGCCAGCAGCTCCGGGACCGGAGAAACTGAAGCTTTCTTT. Translated: CASSSGTGETEAFF. This rearrangement joins TRBV5-1 to TRBJ1-1, with a tentative D call TRBD1 (5 bases). The V end was cut by 3 bases, the J end by 5 bases, with 14 bases between. Germline CDR1 and CDR2: SGHRS and YFSETQ. The length of the CDR3 is 14 residues.

This chain joins TRBV11-2 and TRBJ2-5; D gene ambiguous. The DNA end is a closer match to TRBJ2-7, so the J assignment may be wrong. CDR3 length: 11 amino acids. CDR1 and CDR2 (germline): SGHAT, FQNNGV. CDR3 protein: CASSNVYEQYF. The CDR3, as DNA: TGTGCCAGCTCCAACGTCTACGAGCAGTACTTC.

This clone was detected only once. This sequence joins TRBV10-3 and TRBJ1-3, with D hard to call. From germline, CDR1 is ENHRY and CDR2 SYGVKD. This CDR3 is built from 15 residues. Between the trimmed V and J ends, which lost 8 bases and 0 bases, there was a span of 14 bases. The DNA of the CDR3 is TGTGCCATCTGGACTGACGGAAGCTCTGGAAACACCATATATTTT. Its translation: CAIWTDGSSGNTIYF.

This chain connects TRBV2 to TRBJ2-1; 7 positions match TRBD2. The CDR3 contains 15 residues. Germline values: CDR1 SNHLY, CDR2 FYNNEI. V trimming: 2 bases; J trimming: 2 bases; junction bases outside the gene matches: 3. The CDR3 loop is CASSEKRGTYNEQFF. In DNA, the CDR3 is TGTGCCAGCAGTGAAAAGCGGGGCACCTACAATGAGCAGTTCTTC.

The chain couples TRBV6-5 to TRBJ2-7; tentatively, D is TRBD1 (6 bases). Germline values: CDR1 MNHEY, CDR2 SVGAGI. Trimming pared 6 bases from V and 0 bases from J, leaving 12 bases between. This CDR3 spans 14 amino acids. The CDR3, as DNA: TGTGCCAGCAGAAGACAGGCCAACTCCTACGAGCAGTACTTC. Protein sequence: CASRRQANSYEQYF.

This clone was seen a single time. This chain connects TRBV11-2 to TRBJ1-3; D is possibly TRBD1 (5 bases). The CDR3 is made up of 19 amino acids. The V and J ends lost 2 bases and 0 bases respectively, with 20 bases between them. Germline values: CDR1 SGHAT, CDR2 FQNNGV. In DNA, the CDR3 is TGTGCCAGCAGCTTACGGTTCCAGGGTAGTTGGGACTCTGGAAACACCATATATTTT. Translation: CASSLRFQGSWDSGNTIYF.

As regards this clone: Other DNA sequences in the sample encode the same CDR3. The gene calls are TRBV19 and TRBJ1-1; tentative D call: TRBD1 (6 bases). The CDR3 consists of 13 residues. In germline, CDR1 is LNHDA, CDR2 SQIVND (reference sequence). V lost 4 bases, J lost 0 bases, and 6 bases lay in between. CDR3: CASSRGLNTEAFF. The CDR3 coding sequence is TGTGCCAGTAGTAGGGGGCTGAACACTGAAGCTTTCTTT.

The gene calls are TRBV5-1 and TRBJ2-7; D possibly corresponds to TRBD2 (6 bases). The CDR3 extends over 13 amino acids. V gave up 0 bases and J gave up 6 bases, with 10 bases separating them. Germline CDR1 SGHRS, CDR2 YFSETQ. CDR3: CASSLGLDGEQYF. The DNA for the CDR3 is TGCGCCAGCAGCTTGGGACTAGACGGCGAGCAGTACTTC.

This chain connects TRBV4-1 to TRBJ2-5; 8 nucleotides agree with TRBD2. Trimming at V came to 3 bases and at J to 5 bases, leaving 11 bases not matched to a gene. The CDR3 spans 16 residues. Germline V gives CDR1 MGHRA, CDR2 YSYEKL. The DNA of the CDR3 is TGCGCCAGCAGCCAGGGGTTAGCGGGAAAGGGGGAGACCCAGTACTTC. Its translation: CASSQGLAGKGETQYF.

This rearrangement joins TRBV27 to TRBJ2-7, with D possibly being TRBD1 (6 bases). The V end lost 5 bases, the J end lost 3 bases, and 23 bases lay between the germline ends. CDR3 size: 17 residues. The germline V gene encodes CDR1 MNHEY and CDR2 SMNVEV (reference sequence). CDR3 DNA: TGTGCCAGCAGTAGAAACTCCCGGGACACCGCGGGCTACGAGCAGTACTTC. Translated, it gives CASSRNSRDTAGYEQYF.

The chain has TRBV28 and TRBJ2-7, with 11 positions matching TRBD2. With 6 bases clipped from V and 4 bases from J, the junction kept 8 bases outside the gene matches. Germline assignment: CDR1 MDHEN and CDR2 SYDVKM. CDR3 length: 15 amino acids. In nucleotides, the CDR3 is TGTGCCAGCAGCCGTCGGGGACTAGCGGTATACGAGCAGTACTTC. Translation gives CASSRRGLAVYEQYF. The full variable domain, rest sourced from reference TRBV28 and TRBJ2-7, is DVKVTQSSRYLVKRTGEKVFLECVQDMDHENMFWYRQDPGLGLRLIYFSYDVKMKEKGDIPEGYSVSREKKERFSLILESASTNQTSMYLCASSRRGLAVYEQYFGPGTRLTVT.

The gene calls are TRBV28 and TRBJ1-2; maybe TRBD1 (5 bases). Germline CDR1 and CDR2: MDHEN and SYDVKM. V gave up 8 bases and J gave up 4 bases, with 11 bases separating them. This CDR3 is 12 amino acids long. CDR3 loop: CASETGGYGYTF. CDR3 in DNA: TGTGCCAGCGAGACTGGGGGCTATGGCTACACCTTC.

The J gene is TRBJ1-2, the V gene TRBV5-1, with D tentatively TRBD1 (5 bases). Per germline, CDR1 SGHRS and CDR2 YFSETQ. Trimming pared 8 bases from V and 3 bases from J, leaving 14 bases between. This CDR3 is 13 amino acids long. The CDR3 loop is CARPGYLDYGYTF. The CDR3 DNA sequence: TGCGCCAGACCAGGGTATTTAGACTATGGCTACACCTTC.

This chain uses TRBV4-2 with TRBJ2-3, with TRBD2 matching 8 bases. From germline, CDR1 is LGHNA and CDR2 YNFKEQ. The CDR3 is 15 residues long. The J segment lost 4 bases and the V segment lost 0 bases, leaving 3 bases of the junction unmatched. CDR3 coding DNA: TGTGCCAGCAGCCAAGATCCGGGACTAGCAGATACGCAGTATTTT. Protein: CASSQDPGLADTQYF.